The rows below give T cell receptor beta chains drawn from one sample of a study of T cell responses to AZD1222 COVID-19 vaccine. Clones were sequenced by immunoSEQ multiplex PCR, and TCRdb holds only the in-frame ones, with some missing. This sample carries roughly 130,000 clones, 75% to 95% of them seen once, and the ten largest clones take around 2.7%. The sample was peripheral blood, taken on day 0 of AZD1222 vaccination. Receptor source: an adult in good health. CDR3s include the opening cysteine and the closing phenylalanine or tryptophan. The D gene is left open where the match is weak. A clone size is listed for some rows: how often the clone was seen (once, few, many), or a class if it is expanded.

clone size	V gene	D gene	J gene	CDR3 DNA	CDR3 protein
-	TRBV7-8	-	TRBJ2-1	TGTGCCAGCAGCTCCGGGACAAAGAATGAGCAGTTCTTC	CASSSGTKNEQFF
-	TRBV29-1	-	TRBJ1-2	TGCAGCGTTGTTGCAGTTGACTATGGCTACACCTTC	CSVVAVDYGYTF
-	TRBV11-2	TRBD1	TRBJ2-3	TGTGCCAGCAGCTTAGTTTGGAGACAGGGGTTCGCAGGTATACGCGAGTATTTT	CASSLVWRQGFAGIREYF
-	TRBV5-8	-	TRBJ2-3	TGTGCCAGCAGCTTGTTCAGGGGTACAGATACGCAGTATTTT	CASSLFRGTDTQYF
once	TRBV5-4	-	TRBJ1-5	TGTGCCAGCAGCTCCTCGGGCCCCCACGGCAATCAGCCCCAGCATTTT	CASSSSGPHGNQPQHF
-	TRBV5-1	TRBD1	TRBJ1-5	TGCGCCAGCAGCTCCGAGGGACAGGGGGGTCAGCCCCAGCATTTT	CASSSEGQGGQPQHF
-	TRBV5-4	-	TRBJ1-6	TGTGCCAGCAGCTTGGCCCGTCAGCCCTATAATTCACCCCTCCACTTT	CASSLARQPYNSPLHF
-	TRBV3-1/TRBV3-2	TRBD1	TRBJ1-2	TGTGCCAGCAGCCAACATGACAGGGTAGGTTCGAATGGCTACACCTTC	CASSQHDRVGSNGYTF
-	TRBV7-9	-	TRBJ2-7	TGTGCCAGCAGCGTCCGGGACTGGAGCTACGAGCAGTACTTC	CASSVRDWSYEQYF
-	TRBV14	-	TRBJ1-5	TGTGCCAGCAGCCAAGACCAGGGCCAGCCCCAGCATTTT	CASSQDQGQPQHF
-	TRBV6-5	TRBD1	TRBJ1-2	TGTGCCAGCAGTTACGTTGGACAGGCGGCTAACTATGGCTACACCTTC	CASSYVGQAANYGYTF
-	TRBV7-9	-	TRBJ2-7	TGTGCCAGCAGCTCCTGGCGGACGAGCTCCTACGAGCAGTACTTC	CASSSWRTSSYEQYF
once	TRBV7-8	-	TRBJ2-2	TGTGCCAGCAGCTTGGAGGGAGACACCGGGGAGCTGTTTTTT	CASSLEGDTGELFF
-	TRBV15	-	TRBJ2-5	TGTGCCACCAGCCGATGGGGAAGACAGGTGGAGACCCAGTACTTC	CATSRWGRQVETQYF
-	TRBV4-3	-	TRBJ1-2	TGCGCCAGCAGCCAAGAAAACAGGGTGCGAAACTATGGCTACACCTTC	CASSQENRVRNYGYTF
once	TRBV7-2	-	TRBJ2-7	TGTGCCAGCAGCTTATTCAATATGGGACGGGGGTCCCACGAGCAGTACTTC	CASSLFNMGRGSHEQYF
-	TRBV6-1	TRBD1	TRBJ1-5	TGTGCCAGCAGTGGAGGGGGCGGGAGGATCAATCAGCCCCAGCATTTT	CASSGGGGRINQPQHF
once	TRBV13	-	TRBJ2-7	TGTGCCAGCAGCTACGGGGAATCTCGCTCCTACGAGCAGTACTTC	CASSYGESRSYEQYF
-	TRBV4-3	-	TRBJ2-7	TGCGCCAGCAGCCTCGGGGGAGGAGGCGAGCAGTACTTC	CASSLGGGGEQYF
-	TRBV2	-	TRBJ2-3	TGTGCCAGCAGGGGCTCCTATTTT	CASRGSYF
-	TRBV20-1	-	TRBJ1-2	TGCAGTGCTAGTGGGGGTTCTAACTATGGCTACACCTTC	CSASGGSNYGYTF
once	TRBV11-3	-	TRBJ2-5	TGTGCCAGCAGCCCCGGTCATGACAGCTTACAAGAGACCCAGTACTTC	CASSPGHDSLQETQYF
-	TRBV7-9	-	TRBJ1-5	TGTGCCAGCAGCCCGGTGGGGGGGTACGAGCCCCAGCATTTT	CASSPVGGYEPQHF
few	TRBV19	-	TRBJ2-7	TGTGCCAGTAGTCCCCACAGTGGGGGCTACGAGCAGTACTTC	CASSPHSGGYEQYF
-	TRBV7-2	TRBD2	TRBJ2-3	TGTGCCAGCAGCCCCCCGGGGGGGGTCACAGATACGCAGTATTTT	CASSPPGGVTDTQYF
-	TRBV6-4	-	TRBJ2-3	TGTGCCAGCAGTAAGGGCGGGGCCACAGATACGCAGTATTTT	CASSKGGATDTQYF
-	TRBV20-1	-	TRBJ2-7	TGCAGTGCTAGTGGGGGAGGTAGAATCGAGCAGTACTTC	CSASGGGRIEQYF
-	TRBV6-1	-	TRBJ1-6	TGTGCCAGCAGTGAAGAGGGCCAGGCATCACCCCTCCACTTT	CASSEEGQASPLHF
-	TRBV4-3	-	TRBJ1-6	TGCGCCAGCAGCCAAGGGGGCAGCCCCTATAATTCACCCCTCCACTTT	CASSQGGSPYNSPLHF
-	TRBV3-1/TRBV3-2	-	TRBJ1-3	TGTGCCAGCAGCCAGTTCTCTGGAAACACCATATATTTT	CASSQFSGNTIYF
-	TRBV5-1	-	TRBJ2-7	TGCGCCAGCAGCGAGGGGAGTTCCTACGAGCAGTACTTC	CASSEGSSYEQYF
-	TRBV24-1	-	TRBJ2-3	TGTGCCACCAGTGATTTCCGAGGCAGCACAGATACGCAGTATTTT	CATSDFRGSTDTQYF
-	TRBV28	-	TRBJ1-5	TGTGCCAGCAGTTTGGGGGGGACAAATCAGCCCCAGCATTTT	CASSLGGTNQPQHF
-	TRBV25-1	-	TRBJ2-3	TGTGCCAGCATGGGCCTAACTAGCACAGATACGCAGTATTTT	CASMGLTSTDTQYF
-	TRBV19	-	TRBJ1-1	TGTGCCAGTAGTATAGCCAGGGACAACACTGAAGCTTTCTTT	CASSIARDNTEAFF
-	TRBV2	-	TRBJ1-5	TGTGCCAGCAGTGAAGAGGGTCAGCCCCAGCATTTT	CASSEEGQPQHF
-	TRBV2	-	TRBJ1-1	TGTGCCAGCAGTGAAAGGCGGACAGAATCTGAAGCTTTCTTT	CASSERRTESEAFF
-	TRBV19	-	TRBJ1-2	TGTGCCAGTAGTATCGAAGGGCACGGATATGGCTACACCTTC	CASSIEGHGYGYTF
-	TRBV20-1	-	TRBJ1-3	TGCAGTGTGTGGAGGGGAAACACCATATATTTT	CSVWRGNTIYF
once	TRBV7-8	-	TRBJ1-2	TGTGCCAGCAGCTCCGGCGCAGACCCCTCGAAATATGGCTACACCTTC	CASSSGADPSKYGYTF
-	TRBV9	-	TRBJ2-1	TGTGCCAGCAGCGTAGTTGGCAGCCCCTACAATGAGCAGTTCTTC	CASSVVGSPYNEQFF